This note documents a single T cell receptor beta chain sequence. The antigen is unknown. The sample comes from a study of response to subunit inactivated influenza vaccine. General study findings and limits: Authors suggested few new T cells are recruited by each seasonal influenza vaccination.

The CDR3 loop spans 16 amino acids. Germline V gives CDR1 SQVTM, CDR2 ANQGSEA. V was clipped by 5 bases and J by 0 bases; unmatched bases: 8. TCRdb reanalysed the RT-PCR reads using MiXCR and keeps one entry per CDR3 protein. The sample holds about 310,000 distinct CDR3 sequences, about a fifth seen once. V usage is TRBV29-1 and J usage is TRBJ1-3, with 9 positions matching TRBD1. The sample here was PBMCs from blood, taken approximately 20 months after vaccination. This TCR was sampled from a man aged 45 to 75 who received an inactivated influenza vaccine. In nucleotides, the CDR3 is TGCAGCGTTTTTCAAGGGACAGGGAGCTCTGGAAACACCATATATTTT. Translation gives CSVFQGTGSSGNTIYF.